The 22 T cell receptor beta chains given below trace back to one sample, sequenced in a study of T-cell reconstitution after alpha-beta-depleted transplantation in children (dated by TCRdb to 2016 to 2017). Libraries were prepared through PCR. Instrument used: Illumina HiSeq 2500. TCR libraries were prepared with molecular barcoding, using unique molecular identifiers to normalize TCRbeta repertoire quantification. Using fastp at Q25 and MiXCR, TCRdb reprocessed the public reads and kept productive beta chains. Each CDR3 protein appears once, grouped with its most common genes and DNA. For this sample the table gives a few hundred thousand distinct CDR3 sequences, of which around 12% were detected only once. Under 7% of the sample is in the top ten clones. The specimen was PBMCs from the stem cell graft donor, collected from the stem cell graft. The receptor source for this set is a human donor who donated a stem cell graft to a child with combined immunodeficiency.

The rearrangement uses TRBV7-9 and TRBJ2-7, with D maybe TRBD1 (5 bases). V was trimmed by 6 bases and J by 5 bases, leaving 17 bases between them. Germline-derived CDR1 and CDR2 are SEHNR and FQNEAQ (reference sequence). The CDR3 covers 14 residues. CDR3 loop: CASSPSGADDEQYF. The DNA for the CDR3 is TGTGCCAGCAGTCCCAGTGGGGCTGACGACGAGCAGTACTTC.

This clonotype was observed a few times. The chain recombines TRBV7-6 with TRBJ2-1; D is unresolved. This CDR3 spans 17 amino acids. Germline lookup yields CDR1 SGHVS and CDR2 FNYEAQ. V was cut by 5 bases and J by 1 base, with 18 bases left in between. CDR3 residues: CASSHMNQASSYNEQFF. The CDR3 coding sequence is TGTGCCAGCAGCCACATGAACCAAGCGTCTTCCTACAATGAGCAGTTCTTC.

V and J are TRBV10-3 and TRBJ1-3; D is unclear. V lost 6 bases, J lost 0 bases, and 6 bases lay in between. CDR3 size: 13 residues. In germline, CDR1 is ENHRY, CDR2 SYGVKD. DNA for the CDR3: TGTGCCATCAGGGGATCCTCTGGAAACACCATATATTTT. Encoded protein: CAIRGSSGNTIYF.

This clonotype was seen a handful of times. The V gene is TRBV12-3 or TRBV12-4, the J gene TRBJ2-2; D is ambiguous. Trimming removed 1 base at V and 0 bases at J, with 12 bases between. The CDR3 sequence is 17 residues long. CDR3 DNA: TGTGCCAGCAGTTTAGGTAACGCGGTTCCGAACACCGGGGAGCTGTTTTTT. This sequence encodes CASSLGNAVPNTGELFF.

The CDR3 nucleotides read TGCAGTGCTAGAGTTACGGTGGATACGCAGTATTTT. Protein sequence: CSARVTVDTQYF. The chain links TRBV20-1 to TRBJ2-3; no clear D. The ends were cut back, 1 base at V and 6 bases at J, with 8 bases in the middle. This CDR3 has 12 residues. Germline V gene lookup returns CDR1 DFQATT and CDR2 SNEGSKA (reference sequence).

This clonotype has a count of ten or more. The rearrangement uses TRBV29-1 and TRBJ2-3; D is possibly TRBD2 (5 bases). The CDR3 runs 11 residues. Germline V gives CDR1 SQVTM, CDR2 ANQGSEA. CDR3 DNA: TGCAGTGCGGGCGGAACAGATACGCAGTATTTT. It is translated as CSAGGTDTQYF.

The V and J genes are TRBV11-1 and TRBJ2-1, with unresolved D. The CDR3 spans 15 residues. Trimming stripped 5 bases from V and 0 bases from J, with 11 bases between. Germline CDR1 is SGHAT and CDR2 is FQDESV (reference sequence). CDR3 loop: CASSGHVSSYNEQFF. DNA of the CDR3: TGTGCCAGCAGCGGCCACGTCAGCTCCTACAATGAGCAGTTCTTC.

This clonotype was counted only a few times. The chain joins TRBV12-3 or TRBV12-4 to TRBJ2-3; 15 nucleotides match TRBD2. The ends lost 5 bases at V and 2 bases at J; junction bases unmatched: 8. The CDR3 has 18 residues. The CDR3 reads CASSPWTSGGAATDTQYF. CDR3 sequence (DNA): TGTGCCAGCAGTCCATGGACTAGCGGGGGGGCCGCCACAGATACGCAGTATTTT.

The chain links TRBV4-3 to TRBJ1-1; no clear D gene. The germline V and J ends were trimmed by 0 bases and 4 bases, with 12 bases remaining between them. The CDR3 has 15 residues. The germline gives CDR1 LGHNA, CDR2 YSLEER. The CDR3 nucleotides are TGCGCCAGCAGCCAAGATCGAGAGTTGGGCACTGAAGCTTTCTTT. This codes for CASSQDRELGTEAFF.

The rearrangement links TRBV28 to TRBJ2-3, with 8 bases lining up with TRBD1. CDR1 is MDHEN and CDR2 is SYDVKM in the germline V gene. Losses at the gene ends were 5 bases for V and 4 bases for J; bases not matched to a gene: 8. This CDR3 has 15 amino acids. CDR3 sequence: CASSEDRVGADTQYF. The CDR3 DNA reads as TGTGCCAGCAGTGAGGACAGGGTAGGCGCAGATACGCAGTATTTT.

V usage is TRBV6-2 or TRBV6-3 and J usage is TRBJ1-5; unclear D gene. With 0 bases removed from V and 0 bases from J, the gap between germline ends came to 6 bases. Germline V lookup: CDR1 MNHEY, CDR2 SVGEGT. This CDR3 is built from 15 residues. CDR3 loop: CASSYSADSNQPQHF. Here the CDR3 DNA reads TGTGCCAGCAGTTACTCGGCAGATAGCAATCAGCCCCAGCATTTT.

This clonotype was seen a handful of times. The chain links TRBV11-3 to TRBJ2-7, with 9 bases aligning to TRBD1. Trimming took 5 bases from V and 5 from J; bases not matched to a gene: 7. Germline V gives CDR1 SGHNT, CDR2 YENEEA. The CDR3 runs to 14 residues. CDR3 coding DNA: TGTGCCAGCAGCAACTACAGGGGGCTGCACGAGCAGTACTTC. Encoded protein: CASSNYRGLHEQYF.

This chain joins TRBV19 and TRBJ2-4; perhaps D is TRBD1 or TRBD2 (5 bases each). CDR1 and CDR2 from the germline V gene are LNHDA and SQIVND (reference sequence). This CDR3 is built from 17 residues. The V and J ends lost 3 bases and 0 bases respectively, with 15 bases between them. The CDR3 spells CASSIGTSIAAKNIQYF. The CDR3 nucleotides read TGTGCCAGTAGTATCGGGACCTCCATAGCAGCCAAAAACATTCAGTACTTC.

The CDR3 sequence: CASSLGRLGRSYNEQFF. CDR3 coding DNA: TGTGCCAGCAGCCTTGGACGACTCGGGCGTTCCTACAATGAGCAGTTCTTC. The V call is TRBV11-2, the J call TRBJ2-1, with unresolved D. The length of the CDR3 is 17 residues. Germline-derived CDR1 and CDR2 are SGHAT and FQNNGV. With 5 bases removed from V and 1 base from J, the gap between germline ends came to 18 bases.

The chain has TRBV12-3 or TRBV12-4 and TRBJ2-1, with D perhaps assigned TRBD1 or TRBD2 (5 bases each). This CDR3 contains 14 residues. V was pared by 5 bases and J by 8 bases, with 16 bases between. In DNA, the CDR3 is TGTGCCAGCAGTACAACGGGACCTACGGATGAGCAGTTCTTC. The encoded protein is CASSTTGPTDEQFF.

This clonotype has ten or more counts. The V call is TRBV10-3, the J call TRBJ2-7; D is perhaps TRBD2 (6 bases). The CDR3 consists of 14 residues. The V end was cut by 10 bases, the J end by 5 bases, with 21 bases between. The germline CDR1 and CDR2 sequences are ENHRY and SYGVKD. The CDR3 nucleotides are TGTGCCACCAACGGACCTGGAGGGCCCAACGAGCAGTACTTC. Translating it yields CATNGPGGPNEQYF.

This clonotype appeared many times. This chain's CDR3 is CASSYSGDRLYEQYF. The CDR3 bases are TGTGCCAGCAGTTACTCGGGGGACAGGCTTTACGAGCAGTACTTC. The chain couples TRBV6-5 to TRBJ2-7, with 8 bases that match TRBD1. CDR1 and CDR2 (germline): MNHEY, SVGAGI. The CDR3 consists of 15 residues. V gave up 0 bases and J gave up 4 bases; unmatched junction bases: 5.

The chain couples TRBV3-1 to TRBJ1-1; D is ambiguous. This CDR3 spans 15 amino acids. Germline V gives CDR1 LGHDT, CDR2 YNNKEL (reference sequence). The V end was cut by 1 base, the J end by 4 bases, with 13 bases between. The CDR3 spells CASSQGRGWGTEAFF. For the CDR3, the DNA is TGTGCCAGCAGCCAAGGAAGAGGGTGGGGCACTGAAGCTTTCTTT. The entire variable domain, with the rest obtained from reference TRBV3-1 and TRBJ1-1, is as follows: DTAVSQTPKYLVTQMGNDKSIKCEQNLGHDTMYWYKQDSKKFLKIMFSYNNKELIINETVPNRFSPKSPDKAHLNLHINSLELGDSAVYFCASSQGRGWGTEAFFGQGTRLTVV.

This clonotype was found a few times. The chain uses TRBV4-3 and TRBJ2-1, with unresolved D. The length of the CDR3 is 13 residues. V was cut by 4 bases and J by 10 bases, with 14 bases left in between. CDR1 and CDR2 from the germline V gene are LGHNA and YSLEER. This CDR3 reads CASSPRTGHEQFF. CDR3 nucleotide sequence: TGCGCCAGCAGCCCCAGGACGGGTCACGAGCAGTTCTTC.

For this clonotype: A much larger clone is a single base away; this may be a read error. The V call is TRBV4-3, the J call TRBJ1-3, with D possibly being TRBD1 (5 bases). The CDR3 totals 19 residues. Germline CDR1 and CDR2: LGHNA and YSLEER. The CDR3 bases are TGCGCCAGCATCCAACGCTGGGGGACGGAGGATGATCCTGGAAACACCATATATTTT. It encodes CASIQRWGTEDDPGNTIYF.

The chain joins TRBV5-1 to TRBJ2-7; a possible D gene is TRBD2 (5 bases). CDR1 is SGHRS and CDR2 is YFSETQ in the germline V gene. Trimming stripped 0 bases from V and 4 bases from J, with 14 bases between. This CDR3 contains 15 residues. CDR3 residues: CASSLERADWYEQYF. In DNA, the CDR3 is TGCGCCAGCAGCTTGGAGAGGGCAGATTGGTACGAGCAGTACTTC.

This clonotype came up a few times. This rearrangement joins TRBV7-2 to TRBJ2-7; the match to TRBD2 covers 9 bases. V shed 1 base, J shed 2 bases, and the junction held 3 bases outside the gene matches. The CDR3 length is 15 residues. Germline CDR1 and CDR2: SGHTA and FQGNSA. CDR3 loop: CASSLVTSGAYEQYF. CDR3 bases: TGTGCCAGCAGCTTAGTGACTAGCGGAGCCTACGAGCAGTACTTC.